This note documents a single T cell receptor (beta chain) sequence. Its antigen is as yet unknown. Germline CDR1 reads MNHEY; CDR2 reads SVGAGI. The CDR3 is 11 residues long. This sample was included in a study of monozygotic twins with inflammatory bowel disease. General study findings and limits: The analysis yielded no support for one strong signal or clonotype associated with IBD.

Each of the TCR libraries took roughly 3,400 ng of total RNA. TCRdb derives one entry per CDR3 protein from the 5' RACE reads, leaving out DNA. Listed are about 150,000 distinct CDR3 sequences; 1% to 1.5% falls within the top ten. Blood, 2.5 to 3 ml, was drawn per donor. The chain is built from TRBV6-5 and TRBJ2-7. Material for sequencing was blood. The origin of this receptor is a human donor with ulcerative colitis or Crohn's disease, or a healthy co-twin of an affected twin (not recorded which). CDR3 amino acids: CASGRDYEQYF.